This T cell receptor beta chain was identified during a study of CD8 T cells in ankylosing spondylitis (dated by TCRdb to 2017 to 2019). In terms of the full investigation: T cell receptor beta repertoires were profiled in healthy donors and ankylosing spondylitis patients so that disease-linked TCR variants could be found. The full study cohort comprised 25 ankylosing spondylitis patients and roughly 100 healthy donors. Peripheral blood samples were taken, and synovial fluid was additionally collected from ankylosing spondylitis patients. General findings and caveats noted by the study authors: Significant enrichment of the disease-linked clones was reported in matched synovial fluid samples from ankylosing spondylitis patients. The disease-linked clones had a CD8+ phenotype and were found at relatively low frequencies in peripheral blood. Some TCR beta motif variants had previously been reported in synovial fluid and blood of reactive arthritis patients, which suggested common disease-initiation mechanisms. Blood from ankylosing spondylitis patients appeared to be characterized by a TCR beta motif made up of 8 or 9 highly homologous amino acid variants.

The sequencing machine was an Illumina HiSeq 2500. Quantitative 5'-RACE with molecular barcodes was the method used to prepare the TCR beta libraries. The authors processed their data as follows. To identify disease-linked TCR variants, a new computational method was used, one built on a probabilistic model of VDJ rearrangement. TCRdb ran its own pipeline on the public reads, namely fastp trimming at Q25 and MiXCR clone calling, and kept in-frame beta chains. CDR3 protein sequences are deduplicated, and each keeps its most common genes and DNA. TCRdb, not the original authors, processed these V and J calls. The sample contains about 500,000 distinct CDR3 sequences, 5.3% of them found a single time. Under 4.5% of the sample is held by the ten biggest clonotypes. Regarding this clonotype: The antigen it binds to is not known. Per-base quality was not reported, and no clone a single base away is much larger than it.

Trimming takes 1 base from V and 2 bases from J, and the germline ends sit 11 bases apart. According to the germline V gene (reference sequence), CDR1 reads SGHKS and CDR2 reads YYEKEE. From the cysteine through the phenylalanine, the CDR3 covers 15 amino acids. This entry keeps only the CDR3 DNA: 45 bases, framed from base 1. This receptor was obtained from a male donor with ankylosing spondylitis. The sample was blood, either unsorted or a sorted T cell fraction (not recorded which). The chain couples TRBV5-5 to TRBJ2-3; no D gene is confidently identified. Here the CDR3 is given as CASSLWGTNTDTQYF. The nucleotides read TGTGCCAGCAGCTTGTGGGGAACGAACACAGATACGCAGTATTTT.